The clone carrying this T cell receptor (beta chain) was seen once. Its antigen remains unknown. Assay used: immunoSEQ multiplex PCR; TCRdb lists only in-frame clones, some missing. The sample shows just over 90,000 clones, about 92% of them seen only once. Germline assignment: CDR1 LNHDA and CDR2 SQIVND (reference sequence). This CDR3 spans 21 amino acids. V shed 5 bases and J 1 base; nucleotides not matched to a gene: 22. The source of the sample is a study of OX40 agonist ivuxolimab in advanced cancers. For the study at large: Patients were treated with ivuxolimab, an agonistic anti-OX40 (CD134) antibody. Patients receiving dose escalation had hepatocellular carcinoma, melanoma, renal cell or head and neck cancer. Three dose-escalation patients had partial responses: one with hepatocellular carcinoma and two with cutaneous melanoma. Study-level results: Low normalized T-cell clonal expansion also characterized some of the nonresponders.

The specimen was CD4+ or CD8+ T cells sorted from blood, collected in a trial of the OX40 agonist ivuxolimab. The clonotype comes from an adult with an advanced solid tumor such as melanoma, head and neck, liver or kidney cancer. V gene TRBV19 combines with J gene TRBJ1-3, with 8 positions matching TRBD1. The CDR3 region is CASSPLADRANRGLSGNTIYF. CDR3 coding DNA: TGTGCCAGTAGTCCCCTGGCGGACAGGGCCAACAGGGGTTTGTCTGGAAACACCATATATTTT.